Presented here are 17 T cell receptor beta chains from one specimen sequenced in a study of post-analysis software for immune sequencing data. General observations from the study: TRBV segments more frequent in patients than in controls numbered roughly 5 and included TRBV5-6, TRBV5-1 and TRBV20-1.

Incorporated into the TCR beta cDNA libraries were unique molecular identifiers, which served to reduce PCR and sequencing biases. TCRdb used MiXCR to reprocess the PCR reads, holding one entry per CDR3 protein. The sample holds about 800,000 distinct CDR3 sequences, roughly 29% seen once. The antigens these receptors bind are not known. Material: blood. Receptors were obtained from a girl aged 10-17 years with multiple sclerosis.

This sequence joins TRBV5-1 and TRBJ1-2; a possible D gene is TRBD1 (6 bases). This CDR3 is 14 amino acids long. Germline V gene lookup returns CDR1 SGHRS and CDR2 YFSETQ. The V end was cut by 4 bases, the J end by 2 bases, with 12 bases between. The CDR3 spells CASSTGGGNYGYTF. CDR3 coding DNA: TGCGCCAGCAGCACCGGAGGGGGGAACTATGGCTACACCTTC.

This sequence joins TRBV7-2 and TRBJ2-2, with D possibly TRBD2 on 6 matching bases. CDR1 and CDR2 (germline): SGHTA, FQGNSA. This CDR3 region has 16 residues. The V gene lost 5 bases and the J gene lost 8 bases, with 21 bases spanning the gap. The CDR3 loop reads CASSPLPGLHRGELFF. The CDR3 DNA reads TGTGCCAGCAGCCCTCTACCGGGACTCCATAGGGGGGAGCTGTTTTTT.

The J gene is TRBJ2-1, the V gene TRBV14; a possible D gene is TRBD1 (5 bases). Trimming pared 3 bases from V and 12 bases from J, leaving 15 bases between. The CDR3 totals 13 residues. CDR1 and CDR2 from the germline V gene are SGHDN and FVKESK. The CDR3 reads CASSQLQGFGQFF. CDR3 nucleotide sequence: TGTGCCAGCAGCCAGCTCCAGGGTTTCGGGCAGTTCTTC.

This clonotype has only a few counts. As DNA, the CDR3 is TGCGCCAGCAGCCAAGATCTCGGGGGGGGCTACAATGAGCAGTTCTTC. Its translation is CASSQDLGGGYNEQFF. The gene calls are TRBV4-3 and TRBJ2-1; 8 positions agree with TRBD2. The germline CDR1 and CDR2 sequences are LGHNA and YSLEER. The CDR3 runs to 16 residues. J was trimmed by 3 bases and V by 0 bases; bases with no gene match: 4.

The chain recombines TRBV5-5 with TRBJ1-1, with D unresolved. The CDR3 consists of 14 residues. CDR1 SGHKS and CDR2 YYEKEE come from the germline V gene (reference sequence). V was cut by 4 bases and J by 0 bases, with 10 bases left in between. CDR3: CASSPNGLNTEAFF. CDR3 nucleotide sequence: TGTGCCAGCAGCCCAAACGGTTTGAACACTGAAGCTTTCTTT.

The rearrangement links TRBV20-1 to TRBJ1-3, with unresolved D. The V gene lost 6 bases and the J gene lost 2 bases, with 17 bases spanning the gap. This CDR3 contains 15 residues. Looked up from germline, CDR1 is DFQATT and CDR2 is SNEGSKA (reference sequence). This CDR3 reads CSAEDGQSPGNTIYF. The CDR3 region has the DNA TGCAGTGCCGAGGATGGTCAGAGCCCTGGAAACACCATATATTTT.

The chain carries TRBV2 and TRBJ2-1; D might be TRBD2 (6 bases). This CDR3 is built from 15 residues. Germline V CDR1 and CDR2: SNHLY, FYNNEI. The V end lost 6 bases, the J end lost 1 base, and 13 bases lay between the germline ends. The CDR3 reads CASREGRRSYNEQFF. The CDR3 DNA sequence: TGTGCCAGCAGGGAGGGCAGACGTTCCTACAATGAGCAGTTCTTC.

This clonotype was seen a few times. The chain carries TRBV11-2 and TRBJ1-6, with D possibly matching TRBD1 (6 bases). Trimming pared 5 bases from V and 5 bases from J, leaving 16 bases between. This CDR3 comprises 16 residues. Germline V lookup: CDR1 SGHAT, CDR2 FQNNGV. CDR3 in amino acids: CASSRPQGLHNSPLHF. The CDR3 DNA follows: TGTGCCAGCAGCCGCCCCCAGGGGCTACATAATTCACCCCTCCACTTT. Complete variable domain (other parts from reference TRBV11-2 and TRBJ1-6): EAGVAQSPRYKIIEKRQSVAFWCNPISGHATLYWYQQILGQGPKLLIQFQNNGVVDDSQLPKDRFSAERLKGVDSTLKIQPAKLEDSAVYLCASSRPQGLHNSPLHFGNGTRLTVT.

The chain has TRBV3-1 and TRBJ2-1, with 7 bases that match TRBD2. V dropped 4 bases and J dropped 10; count of bases not matched to a gene: 4. The CDR3 sequence is 12 residues long. The germline CDR1 and CDR2 sequences are LGHDT and YNNKEL (reference sequence). This CDR3 reads CASSLSGREQFF. CDR3 nucleotide sequence: TGTGCCAGCAGCCTCTCCGGGAGGGAGCAGTTCTTC.

V and J are TRBV5-1 and TRBJ2-7, with TRBD2 matching 8 bases. V trimming: 4 bases; J trimming: 5 bases; junction bases outside the gene matches: 8. This CDR3 region has 14 residues. Per germline, CDR1 SGHRS and CDR2 YFSETQ. The CDR3 is CASSNGLAADEQYF. CDR3 bases: TGCGCCAGCAGCAACGGACTAGCCGCGGACGAGCAGTACTTC.

This clonotype was counted only a few times. The chain recombines TRBV5-1 with TRBJ2-5; D remains unclear. The germline gives CDR1 SGHRS, CDR2 YFSETQ. The CDR3 runs to 13 residues. Between the trimmed V and J ends, which lost 5 bases and 5 bases, there was a span of 13 bases. The CDR3 region has the DNA TGCGCCAGCAGGGCCGCCCTTAAGGAGACCCAGTACTTC. It specifies CASRAALKETQYF.

J is TRBJ2-7 and V is TRBV7-7; TRBD1 aligns across 9 bases. With the DNA end fitting TRBJ2-5 better, the J assignment may be wrong. Germline V gene sequence: CDR1 SSHAT, CDR2 FNYEAQ (reference sequence). The CDR3 loop spans 16 amino acids. CDR3 sequence reads: CASSQSGTGRGETQYF. The CDR3 region has the DNA TGTGCCAGCAGCCAATCAGGGACAGGGCGGGGAGAGACCCAGTACTTC.

This clonotype turned up a few times. The rearrangement uses TRBV20-1 and TRBJ2-1; D is unclear. Germline V CDR1 and CDR2: DFQATT, SNEGSKA (reference sequence). Trimming took off 1 base at V and 8 bases at J, with 18 bases between the two ends. This CDR3 is built from 15 residues. The chain's CDR3 is CSARGRALPTDEQFF. The CDR3 region has the DNA TGCAGTGCTAGAGGTCGTGCACTCCCCACGGATGAGCAGTTCTTC.

This chain links TRBV7-2 with TRBJ2-1; D may be TRBD2 (7 bases). CDR1 SGHTA and CDR2 FQGNSA come from the germline V gene. V was clipped by 5 bases and J by 4 bases, with 15 bases between them. This CDR3 region has 15 residues. The CDR3 protein is CASSNVGGVYNEQFF. In nucleotides, the CDR3 is TGTGCCAGCAGCAATGTAGGGGGGGTATACAATGAGCAGTTCTTC.

This clonotype was counted a few times. CDR3 sequence: CSAEEGGDYGYTF. The CDR3 region has the DNA TGCAGTGCAGAAGAGGGAGGGGACTATGGCTACACCTTC. This sequence joins TRBV20-1 and TRBJ1-2, with a tentative D call TRBD1 (5 bases). V was shortened by 6 bases and J by 3 bases, with 14 bases between the two germline ends. Germline CDR1 DFQATT, CDR2 SNEGSKA (reference sequence). This CDR3 is 13 amino acids long.

This clonotype was seen just once. The chain joins TRBV18 to TRBJ2-2; D is perhaps TRBD1 (5 bases). The germline gives CDR1 KGHSH, CDR2 LQKENI. The CDR3 totals 15 residues. The V gene lost 5 bases and the J gene lost 1 base, with 11 bases spanning the gap. CDR3 residues: CASSKTARNTGELFF. CDR3 DNA sequence: TGTGCCAGCTCAAAGACAGCCAGGAACACCGGGGAGCTGTTTTTT.

This clonotype was recorded at least ten times. V gene TRBV12-3 or TRBV12-4 combines with J gene TRBJ2-1; D is unresolved. CDR3 length equals 14 residues. V was shortened by 4 bases and J by 0 bases, with 7 bases between the two germline ends. The CDR3 DNA follows: TGTGCCAGCAGTTATGTGTCCTCCTACAATGAGCAGTTCTTC. Translating gives CASSYVSSYNEQFF.